This TCR beta chain was captured by sequencing in a study of OX40 agonist ivuxolimab in advanced cancers. The CDR3 has 15 residues. With V trimmed by 2 bases and J by 4 bases, 6 bases remained unmatched. Germline-derived CDR1 and CDR2 are MGHRA and YSYEKL. The data were produced by immunoSEQ multiplex PCR, yet TCRdb's version contains in-frame clones alone and is incomplete. The data hold some 99,000 clones, with approximately 93% observed a single time. The clonotype was recovered from an adult with an advanced solid tumor such as melanoma, head and neck, liver or kidney cancer. Sequenced material: CD4+ or CD8+ T cells sorted from blood, taken in a trial of the OX40 agonist ivuxolimab. J is TRBJ1-2 and V is TRBV4-1; TRBD1 agrees at 8 bases. The CDR3 protein is CASSQPQGVGYGYTF. The CDR3 nucleotides read TGCGCCAGCAGCCAACCACAGGGGGTAGGCTATGGCTACACCTTC.